This TCR beta chain was observed in a study of T cell changes during pregnancy in multiple sclerosis. Germline CDR1 SEHNR, CDR2 FQNEAQ (reference sequence). J lost 1 base, V lost 5 bases, and 10 bases had no gene match. The CDR3 is 16 amino acids. Assay used: immunoSEQ multiplex PCR; TCRdb lists only in-frame clones, some missing. This table has tens of thousands of clones, 75% to 95% appearing once. Source: peripheral blood, taken after pregnancy. This sequence joins TRBV7-9 and TRBJ2-7, with 8 bases fitting TRBD1. The source of this sequence is a female donor in good health, enrolled as a control in a pregnancy study. The CDR3 DNA is TGTGCCAGCAGCCCCCCCCCAGGGGGCACATCCTACGAGCAGTACTTC. It translates to CASSPPPGGTSYEQYF.